Listed here are 2 T cell receptor beta chains from one sample, sequenced in a study of blood T cell repertoires in COVID-19. Assay used: immunoSEQ multiplex PCR; TCRdb lists only in-frame clones, some missing. The sample holds some 51,000 clones, around 90% seen once. Material: peripheral blood. The origin of the receptors is a man aged 45-65 years with acute or convalescent COVID-19.

V is TRBV19 and J is TRBJ2-3; TRBD2 matches 8 bases. The germline V gene encodes CDR1 LNHDA and CDR2 SQIVND (reference sequence). CDR3 length equals 13 residues. With V trimmed by 9 bases and J by 6 bases, 8 bases remained unmatched. CDR3 protein: CASATGGRDTQYF. DNA for the CDR3: TGTGCCAGCGCAACGGGGGGGAGGGATACGCAGTATTTT.

Points on this clone: At one end the junction does not follow the germline gene, possibly because of a read error. The J gene is TRBJ1-2, the V gene TRBV29-1; 9 bases map to TRBD1. This CDR3 comprises 14 residues. Germline CDR1 SQVTM, CDR2 ANQGSEA. CDR3 DNA sequence: TGCAGCGTTGTGGGTACAGGGGGCGCCCATGGTTACACCTTC. It yields the protein CSVVGTGGAHGYTF.